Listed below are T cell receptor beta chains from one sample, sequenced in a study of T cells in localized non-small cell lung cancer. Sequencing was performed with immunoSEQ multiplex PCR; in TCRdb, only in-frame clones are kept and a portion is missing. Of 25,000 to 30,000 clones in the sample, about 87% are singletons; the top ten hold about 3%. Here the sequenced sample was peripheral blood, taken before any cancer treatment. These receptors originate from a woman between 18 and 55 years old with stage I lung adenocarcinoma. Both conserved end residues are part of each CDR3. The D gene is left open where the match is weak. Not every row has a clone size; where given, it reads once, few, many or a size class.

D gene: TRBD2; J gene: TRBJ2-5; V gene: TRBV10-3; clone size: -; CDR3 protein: CAISAAGVPTQETQYF; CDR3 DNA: TGTGCCATCAGTGCGGCGGGAGTTCCCACCCAAGAGACCCAGTACTTC
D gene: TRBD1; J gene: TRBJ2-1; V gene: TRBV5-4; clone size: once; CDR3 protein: CASSLAGTGTYEQFF; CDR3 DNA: TGTGCCAGCAGCTTGGCCGGGACAGGGACCTATGAGCAGTTCTTC
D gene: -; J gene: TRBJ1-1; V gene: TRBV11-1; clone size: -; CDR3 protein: CASSLYQMNTEAFF; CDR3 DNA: TGTGCCAGCAGCCTATACCAGATGAACACTGAAGCTTTCTTT
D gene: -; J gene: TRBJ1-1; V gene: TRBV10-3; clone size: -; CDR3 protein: CAISEQGRASLSTEAFF; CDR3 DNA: TGTGCCATCAGTGAGCAGGGACGGGCGAGCCTCTCGACTGAAGCTTTCTTT
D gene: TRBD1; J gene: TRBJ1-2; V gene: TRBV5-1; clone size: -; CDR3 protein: CASSQDRETGGYTF; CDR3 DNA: TGCGCCAGCTCTCAGGACAGGGAGACAGGTGGCTACACCTTC
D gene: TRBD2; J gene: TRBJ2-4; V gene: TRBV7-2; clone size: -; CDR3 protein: CASSRLARDIQYF; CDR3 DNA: TGTGCCAGCAGCCGACTAGCCAGGGACATTCAGTACTTC
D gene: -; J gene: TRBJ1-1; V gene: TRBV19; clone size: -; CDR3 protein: CASSIATTNTEAFF; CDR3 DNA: TGTGCCAGTAGTATCGCTACAACGAACACTGAAGCTTTCTTT
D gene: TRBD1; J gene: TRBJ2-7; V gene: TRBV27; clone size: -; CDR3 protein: CASSSGQGQGQYF; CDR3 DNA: TGTGCCAGCAGTTCGGGACAGGGACAAGGGCAGTACTTC
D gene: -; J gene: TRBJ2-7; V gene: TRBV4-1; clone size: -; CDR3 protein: CASSQGVDSYYEQYF; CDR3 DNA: TGCGCCAGCAGCCAAGGCGTGGACAGCTACTACGAGCAGTACTTC
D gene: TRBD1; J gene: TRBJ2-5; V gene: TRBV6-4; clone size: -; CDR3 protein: CASSRDRQETQYF; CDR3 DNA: TGTGCCAGCAGTAGGGACAGACAAGAGACCCAGTACTTC
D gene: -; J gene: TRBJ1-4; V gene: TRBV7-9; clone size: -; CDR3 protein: CASSPKGANEKLFF; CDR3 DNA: TGTGCCAGCAGTCCGAAGGGGGCTAATGAAAAACTGTTTTTT
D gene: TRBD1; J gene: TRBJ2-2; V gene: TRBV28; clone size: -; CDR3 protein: CASSLKGAATGELFF; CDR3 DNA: TGTGCCAGCAGTTTGAAGGGGGCGGCCACCGGGGAGCTGTTTTTT
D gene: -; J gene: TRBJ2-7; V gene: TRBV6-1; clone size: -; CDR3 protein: CASKAEGNEQYF; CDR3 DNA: TGTGCCAGCAAGGCCGAGGGAAACGAGCAGTACTTC
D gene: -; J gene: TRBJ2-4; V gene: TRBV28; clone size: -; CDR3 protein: CASHPIAPLTKNIQYF; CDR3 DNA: TGTGCCAGCCACCCGATAGCCCCTCTTACCAAAAACATTCAGTACTTC
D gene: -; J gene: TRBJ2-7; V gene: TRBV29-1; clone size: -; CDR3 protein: CSATPSGTYEQYF; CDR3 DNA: TGCAGCGCGACCCCCTCTGGGACCTACGAGCAGTACTTC
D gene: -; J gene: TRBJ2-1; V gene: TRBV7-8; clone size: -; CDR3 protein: CASSLSGAGNEQFF; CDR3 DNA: TGTGCCAGCAGCTTAAGCGGCGCGGGCAATGAGCAGTTCTTC
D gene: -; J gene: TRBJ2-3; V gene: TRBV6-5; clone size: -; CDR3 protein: CASNGGSVGDTQYF; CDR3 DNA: TGTGCCAGCAATGGGGGGAGTGTCGGGGATACGCAGTATTTT
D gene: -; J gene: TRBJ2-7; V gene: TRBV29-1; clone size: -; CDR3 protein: CSVADKNYEQYF; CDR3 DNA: TGCAGCGTTGCGGACAAAAACTACGAGCAGTACTTC
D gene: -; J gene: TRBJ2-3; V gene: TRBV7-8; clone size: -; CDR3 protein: CASSLGGVGADTQYF; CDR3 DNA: TGTGCCAGCAGCTTAGGGGGCGTCGGGGCAGATACGCAGTATTTT
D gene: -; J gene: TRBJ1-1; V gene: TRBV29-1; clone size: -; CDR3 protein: CSVSPTGNTEAFF; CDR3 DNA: TGCAGCGTGTCACCGACAGGGAACACTGAAGCTTTCTTT
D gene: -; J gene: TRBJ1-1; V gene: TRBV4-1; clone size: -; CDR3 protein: CASSQRRLGTEAFF; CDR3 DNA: TGCGCCAGCAGCCAACGAAGGTTGGGCACTGAAGCTTTCTTT
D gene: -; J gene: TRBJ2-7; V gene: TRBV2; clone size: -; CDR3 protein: CASSEARHYEQYF; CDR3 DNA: TGTGCCAGCAGTGAAGCGCGCCACTACGAGCAGTACTTC
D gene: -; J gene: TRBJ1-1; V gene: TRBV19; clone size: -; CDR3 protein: CASSIRRNTEAFF; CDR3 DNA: TGTGCCAGTAGTATAAGGAGGAACACTGAAGCTTTCTTT
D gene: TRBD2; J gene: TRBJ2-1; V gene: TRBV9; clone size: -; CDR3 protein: CASSTSGISYNEQFF; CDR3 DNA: TGTGCCAGCAGCACTAGCGGGATCTCCTACAATGAGCAGTTCTTC
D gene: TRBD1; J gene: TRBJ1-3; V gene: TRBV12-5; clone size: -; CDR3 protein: CASALGQGLNTIYF; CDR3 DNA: TGTGCTAGTGCCCTAGGACAGGGGTTGAACACCATATATTTT
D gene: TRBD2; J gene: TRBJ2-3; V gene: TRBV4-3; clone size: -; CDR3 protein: CASSQGPAGVGASSTDTQYF; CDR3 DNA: TGCGCCAGCAGCCAAGGTCCAGCGGGAGTAGGAGCTTCTAGCACAGATACGCAGTATTTT
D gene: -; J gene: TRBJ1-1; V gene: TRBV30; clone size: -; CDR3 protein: CAWTDGRRAPRGAFF; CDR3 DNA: TGTGCCTGGACTGATGGAAGGCGGGCCCCAAGGGGTGCTTTCTTT
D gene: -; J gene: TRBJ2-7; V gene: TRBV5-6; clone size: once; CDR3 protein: CASSLAPGDPRSYEQYF; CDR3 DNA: TGTGCCAGCAGCTTGGCCCCCGGGGACCCGCGATCCTACGAGCAGTACTTC
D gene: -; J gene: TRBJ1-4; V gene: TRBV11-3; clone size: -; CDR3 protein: CASSPRAGKLNEKLFF; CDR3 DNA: TGTGCCAGCAGCCCACGAGCGGGTAAACTTAATGAAAAACTGTTTTTT
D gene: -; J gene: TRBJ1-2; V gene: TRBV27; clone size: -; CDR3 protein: CASSLHQGRGYTF; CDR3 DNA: TGTGCCAGCAGTTTACACCAGGGGAGAGGCTACACCTTC
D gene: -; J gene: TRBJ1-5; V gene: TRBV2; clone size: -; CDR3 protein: CASKLRRDSNQPQHF; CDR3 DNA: TGTGCCAGCAAACTACGCCGGGACAGCAATCAGCCCCAGCATTTT
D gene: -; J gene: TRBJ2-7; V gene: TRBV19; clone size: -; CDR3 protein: CASSVTLDSYEQYF; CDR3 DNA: TGTGCCAGTAGTGTCACACTAGACTCCTACGAGCAGTACTTC
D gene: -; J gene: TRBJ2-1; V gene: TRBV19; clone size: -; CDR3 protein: CASTNPRLYNEQFF; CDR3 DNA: TGTGCCAGTACCAATCCACGCCTATACAATGAGCAGTTCTTC
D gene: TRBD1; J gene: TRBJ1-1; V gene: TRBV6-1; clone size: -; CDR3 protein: CATPGQLNTEAFF; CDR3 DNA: TGTGCCACTCCGGGACAGTTGAACACTGAAGCTTTCTTT
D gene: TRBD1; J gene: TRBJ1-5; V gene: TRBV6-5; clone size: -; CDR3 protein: CASSTRGQPQHF; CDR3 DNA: TGTGCCAGCAGTACCAGGGGGCAGCCCCAGCATTTT
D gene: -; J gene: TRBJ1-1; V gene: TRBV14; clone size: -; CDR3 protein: CASSQGRDTEAFF; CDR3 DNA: TGTGCCAGCAGCCAAGGAAGGGATACTGAAGCTTTCTTT
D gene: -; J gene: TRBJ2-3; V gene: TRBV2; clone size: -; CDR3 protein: CASRAYTDTQYF; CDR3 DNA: TGTGCCAGCCGGGCTTACACAGATACGCAGTATTTT
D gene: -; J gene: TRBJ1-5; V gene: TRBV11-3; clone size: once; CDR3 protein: CASSLDDQPQHF; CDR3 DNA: TGTGCCAGCAGCTTAGATGATCAGCCCCAGCATTTT
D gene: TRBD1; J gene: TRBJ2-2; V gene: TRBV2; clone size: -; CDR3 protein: CASNNNYGTANTGELFF; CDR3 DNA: TGTGCCAGCAACAACAATTACGGGACAGCCAACACCGGGGAGCTGTTTTTT
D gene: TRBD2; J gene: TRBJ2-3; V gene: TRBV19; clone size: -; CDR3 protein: CASNHRLASDTDTQYF; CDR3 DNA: TGTGCCAGTAATCACAGACTAGCGAGTGACACAGATACGCAGTATTTT
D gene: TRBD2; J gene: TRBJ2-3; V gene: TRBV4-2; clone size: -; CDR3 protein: CASSQRAGENTDTQYF; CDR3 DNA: TGTGCCAGCAGCCAGCGAGCGGGAGAGAACACAGATACGCAGTATTTT
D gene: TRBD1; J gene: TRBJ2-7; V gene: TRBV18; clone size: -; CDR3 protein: CASSPGTGDDEQYF; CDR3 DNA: TGTGCCAGCTCTCCCGGGACAGGGGATGACGAGCAGTACTTC
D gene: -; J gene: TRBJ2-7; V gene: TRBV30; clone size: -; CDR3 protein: CACQRTVSYEQYF; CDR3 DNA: TGTGCCTGTCAGAGGACAGTCTCCTACGAGCAGTACTTC
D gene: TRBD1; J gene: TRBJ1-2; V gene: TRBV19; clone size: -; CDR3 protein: CASIPGQPKFYGYTF; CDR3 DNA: TGTGCCAGTATTCCGGGACAGCCCAAGTTCTATGGCTACACCTTC
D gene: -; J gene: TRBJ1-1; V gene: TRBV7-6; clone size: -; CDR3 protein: CASSPVGGTEAFF; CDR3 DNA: TGTGCCAGCAGCCCTGTTGGTGGTACTGAAGCTTTCTTT